This T cell receptor beta chain originates from a study of blood T cell repertoires in COVID-19. In the study overall: Nucleic acid was either cDNA or gDNA, and it came from T cells, B-cell-depleted T cells, or PBMCs.

Trimming at V came to 4 bases and at J to 5 bases, leaving 3 bases not matched to a gene. Per the germline V gene, CDR1 is SGHNT and CDR2 is YYREEE (reference sequence). The CDR3 totals 13 residues. Among Cohort 3 donors, those recovered had two negative PCRs, clearance, or symptom resolution. As originally analysed: Estimates of nucleated cell counts were drawn from the amplification of reference gene primers. The method was immunoSEQ multiplex PCR; TCRdb's version includes in-frame clones alone and lacks a portion of them. D and trimming come from the DNA, and the V and J calls and clone size come from that table. The table lists roughly 300,000 clones, 87% of them singletons.

V gene TRBV5-4 combines with J gene TRBJ2-7; 10 bases agree with TRBD1. This clonotype originated in a woman in her 30s who had recovered from COVID-19. The material sequenced was PBMCs or T cells enriched from blood (not recorded which). The CDR3 here is CASSRQGANEQYF. CDR3 bases: TGTGCCAGCAGCCGACAGGGGGCTAACGAGCAGTACTTC.